The next 10 T cell receptor beta chains were all read from a single sample in a study of blood T cell repertoires in COVID-19. Here immunoSEQ multiplex PCR was the method, and the copy in TCRdb shows in-frame clones only, minus some. The sample has 310,000 or so clones; roughly 87% are singletons. The specimen was PBMCs or T cells enriched from blood (not recorded which). Receptors were obtained from a woman in her thirties or forties who had recovered from COVID-19.

The chain carries TRBV4-3 and TRBJ2-7; 8 bases are shared with TRBD2. This CDR3 is 16 amino acids long. The trim removed 4 bases at V and 5 bases at J, leaving 13 bases unmatched. Germline loops: CDR1 LGHNA, CDR2 YSLEER. CDR3 in amino acids: CASSPTGVAGSNEQYF. The CDR3 region has the DNA TGCGCCAGCAGCCCCACCGGGGTAGCGGGGTCTAACGAGCAGTACTTC.

The V call is TRBV19, the J call TRBJ2-5; 10 bases are shared with TRBD1. This CDR3 comprises 16 residues. Germline V gene data show CDR1 as LNHDA and CDR2 as SQIVND (reference sequence). Losses at the gene ends were 5 bases for V and 1 base for J; bases not matched to a gene: 7. In DNA form, the CDR3 reads TGTGCCAGTAGTCTAACCGGGACAGGGGTCCAAGAGACCCAGTACTTC. Translating it yields CASSLTGTGVQETQYF.

The chain joins TRBV6-2 or TRBV6-3 to TRBJ2-2; D possibly corresponds to TRBD1 (5 bases). The CDR3 has 14 amino acids. Trimming stripped 2 bases from V and 4 bases from J, with 8 bases between. CDR1 and CDR2 from the germline V gene are MNHEY and SVGEGT. The CDR3 DNA sequence: TGTGCCAGCAGTTACACCCAGGGCACCGGGGAGCTGTTTTTT. Encoded protein: CASSYTQGTGELFF.

The chain employs TRBV10-3 and TRBJ2-7; 9 bases fit TRBD2. Germline lookup yields CDR1 ENHRY and CDR2 SYGVKD. With 0 bases clipped from V and 6 bases from J, the junction kept 3 bases outside the gene matches. The CDR3 sequence is 14 residues long. DNA for the CDR3: TGTGCCATCAGTGAGTCTAGCGGGGGTGGCGAGCAGTACTTC. The encoded protein is CAISESSGGGEQYF.

The chain uses TRBV6-5 and TRBJ2-1, with 10 bases fitting TRBD2. From germline, CDR1 is MNHEY and CDR2 SVGAGI. V shed 1 base, J shed 9 bases, and the junction held 6 bases outside the gene matches. The length of the CDR3 is 15 residues. The CDR3 sequence is CASSYLAGGVGEQFF. CDR3 bases: TGTGCCAGCAGTTACTTAGCGGGAGGTGTGGGTGAGCAGTTCTTC.

This chain links TRBV7-9 with TRBJ2-1; 9 positions agree with TRBD2. V was pared by 6 bases and J by 4 bases, with 4 bases of the junction left unmatched. This CDR3 is 14 amino acids long. Per the germline V gene, CDR1 is SEHNR and CDR2 is FQNEAQ (reference sequence). This CDR3 is CASRSAGGYNEQFF. The CDR3 DNA reads as TGTGCCAGCAGGTCAGCGGGAGGTTACAATGAGCAGTTCTTC.

This chain connects TRBV7-2 to TRBJ1-1; tentative D call: TRBD1 (5 bases). CDR1 SGHTA and CDR2 FQGNSA come from the germline V gene. Deletions cut 1 base from V and 7 bases from J, with 13 bases between. The CDR3 has 14 amino acids. The CDR3 DNA reads as TGTGCCAGCAGCTTAGGCGGGGGGTATAGTGAAGCTTTCTTT. This sequence encodes CASSLGGGYSEAFF.

V is TRBV7-2 and J is TRBJ1-6, with D possibly TRBD1 on 5 matching bases. The CDR3 is 13 amino acids. With 2 bases removed from V and 10 bases from J, the gap between germline ends came to 9 bases. The germline gives CDR1 SGHTA, CDR2 FQGNSA. CDR3 sequence: CASSLQGSSPLHF. DNA of the CDR3: TGTGCCAGCAGCTTACAGGGAAGCTCACCCCTCCACTTT.

This sequence joins TRBV30 and TRBJ1-4; D gene unclear. CDR3 length equals 14 residues. Looked up from germline, CDR1 is GTSNPN and CDR2 is SVGIG (reference sequence). Trimming cost V 8 bases and J 0 bases, with 13 bases left between them. CDR3 coding DNA: TGTGCCATTCAGAGGGCCTCAACTAATGAAAAACTGTTTTTT. It yields the protein CAIQRASTNEKLFF.

The chain couples TRBV15 to TRBJ1-3; D is ambiguous. The CDR3 spans 15 residues. The germline V and J ends were trimmed by 0 bases and 2 bases, with 8 bases remaining between them. Germline V lookup: CDR1 LNHNV, CDR2 YYDKDF (reference sequence). CDR3 protein: CATSRDGGTGNTIYF. The CDR3, as DNA: TGTGCCACCAGCAGAGATGGCGGAACTGGAAACACCATATATTTT. Using reference TRBV15 and TRBJ1-3 for the parts outside the CDR3, the full variable domain is DAMVIQNPRYQVTQFGKPVTLSCSQTLNHNVMYWYQQKSSQAPKLLFHYYDKDFNNEADTPDNFQSRRPNTSFCFLDIRSPGLGDTAMYLCATSRDGGTGNTIYFGEGSWLTVV.